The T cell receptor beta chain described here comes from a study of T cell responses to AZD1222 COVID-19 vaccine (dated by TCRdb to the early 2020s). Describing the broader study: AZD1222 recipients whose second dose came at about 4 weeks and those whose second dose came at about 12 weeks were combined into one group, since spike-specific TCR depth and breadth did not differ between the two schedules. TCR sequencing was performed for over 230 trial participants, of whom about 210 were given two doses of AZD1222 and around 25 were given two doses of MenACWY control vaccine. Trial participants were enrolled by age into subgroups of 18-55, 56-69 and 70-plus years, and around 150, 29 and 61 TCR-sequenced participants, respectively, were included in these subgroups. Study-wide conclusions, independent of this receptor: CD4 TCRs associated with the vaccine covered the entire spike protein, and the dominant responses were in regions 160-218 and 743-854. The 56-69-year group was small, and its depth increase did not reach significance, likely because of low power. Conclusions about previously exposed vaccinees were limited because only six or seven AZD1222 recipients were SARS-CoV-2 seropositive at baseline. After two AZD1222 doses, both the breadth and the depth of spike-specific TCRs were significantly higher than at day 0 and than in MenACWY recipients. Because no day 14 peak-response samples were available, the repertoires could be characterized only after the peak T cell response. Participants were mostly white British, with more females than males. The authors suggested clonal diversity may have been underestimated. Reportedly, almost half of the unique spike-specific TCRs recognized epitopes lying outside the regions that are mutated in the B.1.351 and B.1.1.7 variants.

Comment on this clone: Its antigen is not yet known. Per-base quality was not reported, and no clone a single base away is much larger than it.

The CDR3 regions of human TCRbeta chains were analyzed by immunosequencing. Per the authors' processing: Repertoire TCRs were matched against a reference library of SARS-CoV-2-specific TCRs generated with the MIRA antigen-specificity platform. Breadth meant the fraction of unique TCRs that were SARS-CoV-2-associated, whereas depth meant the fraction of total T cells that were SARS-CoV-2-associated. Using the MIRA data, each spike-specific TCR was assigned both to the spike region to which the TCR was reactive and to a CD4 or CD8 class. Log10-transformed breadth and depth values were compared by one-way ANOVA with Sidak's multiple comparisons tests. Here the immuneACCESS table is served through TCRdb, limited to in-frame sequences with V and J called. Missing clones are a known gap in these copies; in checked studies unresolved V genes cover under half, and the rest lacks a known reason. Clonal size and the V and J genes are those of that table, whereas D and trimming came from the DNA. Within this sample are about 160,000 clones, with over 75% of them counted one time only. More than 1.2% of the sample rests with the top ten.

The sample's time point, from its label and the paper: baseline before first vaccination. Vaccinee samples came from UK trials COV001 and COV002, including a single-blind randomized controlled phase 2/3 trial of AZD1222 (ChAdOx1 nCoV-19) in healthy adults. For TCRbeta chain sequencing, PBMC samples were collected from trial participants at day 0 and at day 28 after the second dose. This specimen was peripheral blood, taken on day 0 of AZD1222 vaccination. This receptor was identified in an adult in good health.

The DNA reads as follows: TGTGCCAGCAGTTCCGGGCCCCTTAAGCTGTTTTTT. Translated, this is CASSSGPLKLFF. The chain was built from TRBV12-3 or TRBV12-4 and TRBJ2-2, with no confident D gene call. Cut back by 4 bases and 12 bases, the V and J ends lie 12 bases apart. The CDR3, cysteine through phenylalanine, is 12 amino acids long. The entry retains the CDR3 DNA only, 36 bases that are in frame from base 1.